The entry below describes one T cell receptor (beta chain). No antigen is known for it. This sample was taken from a study of monozygotic twins with inflammatory bowel disease. Overall study results and limits: In the analysis, different T cell subtypes could not be told apart. There were differing immunosuppressive treatments, which may have added variability to patient repertoires. Those with IBD had lower TCRbeta diversity (inverse Simpson) than their healthy co-twins did.

TCRdb re-called the 5' RACE reads; every CDR3 protein appears as one record, without DNA. The sample table includes 300,000 to 350,000 distinct CDR3 sequences. This receptor was taken from a human donor with ulcerative colitis or Crohn's disease, or a healthy co-twin of an affected twin (not recorded which). The sequenced sample was blood.

The CDR3 sequence is CASGLAGRGYEQYF. The chain couples TRBV27 to TRBJ2-7; TCRdb's D call of TRBD2 is untestable without DNA. The CDR3 totals 14 residues. Germline V lookup: CDR1 MNHEY, CDR2 SMNVEV (reference sequence).